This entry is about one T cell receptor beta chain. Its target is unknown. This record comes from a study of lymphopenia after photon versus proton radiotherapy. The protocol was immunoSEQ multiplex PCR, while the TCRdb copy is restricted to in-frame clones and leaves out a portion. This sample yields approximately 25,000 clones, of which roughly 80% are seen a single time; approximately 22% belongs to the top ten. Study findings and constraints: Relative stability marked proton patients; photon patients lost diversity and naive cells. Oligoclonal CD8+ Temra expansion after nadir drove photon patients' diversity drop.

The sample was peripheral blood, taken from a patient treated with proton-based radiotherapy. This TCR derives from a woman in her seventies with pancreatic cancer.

CDR3 amino acids: CASSLAASGGDTQYF. DNA of the CDR3: TGCGCCAGCAGCTTGGCGGCTAGCGGGGGAGATACGCAGTATTTT. The chain employs TRBV5-1 and TRBJ2-3, with TRBD2 matching 10 bases. CDR3 length equals 15 residues. Germline trimming cut 0 bases from V and 5 bases from J; bases unmatched to any gene: 3. Germline V CDR1 and CDR2: SGHRS, YFSETQ.